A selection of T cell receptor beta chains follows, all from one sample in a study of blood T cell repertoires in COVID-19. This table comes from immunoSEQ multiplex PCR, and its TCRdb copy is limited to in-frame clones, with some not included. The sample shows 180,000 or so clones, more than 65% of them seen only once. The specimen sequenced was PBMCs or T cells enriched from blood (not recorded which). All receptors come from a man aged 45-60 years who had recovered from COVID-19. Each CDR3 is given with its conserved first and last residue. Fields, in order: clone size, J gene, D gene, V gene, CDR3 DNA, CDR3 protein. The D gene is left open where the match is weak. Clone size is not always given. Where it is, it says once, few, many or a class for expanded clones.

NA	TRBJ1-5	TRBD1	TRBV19	TGTGCCAGTAGTGCGCTACAGGGGGCGATGGCCCAGCATTTT	CASSALQGAMAQHF
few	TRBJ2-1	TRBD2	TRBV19	TGTGCCAGTAGCTTTAGCGGGTACCCCTACAATGAGCAGTTCTTC	CASSFSGYPYNEQFF
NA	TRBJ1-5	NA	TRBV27	TGTGCCAGCAGTTTATCTTTCAATAGCAATCAGCCCCAGCATTTT	CASSLSFNSNQPQHF
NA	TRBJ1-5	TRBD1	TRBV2	TGTGCCAGCAGTGAAGTTCAGGGGGGCAATCAGCCCCAGCATTTT	CASSEVQGGNQPQHF
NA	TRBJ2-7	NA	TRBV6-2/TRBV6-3	TGTGCCAGCAGTTTCACAGGGTACGAGCAGTACTTC	CASSFTGYEQYF
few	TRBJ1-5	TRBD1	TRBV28	TGTGCCAGCACCGGGACAGGGGGCAAACAGCCCCAGCATTTT	CASTGTGGKQPQHF
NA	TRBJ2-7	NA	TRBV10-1	TGCGCCAGCAGCGCATTGAATAGCGGCGGCTCCTACGAGCAGTACTTC	CASSALNSGGSYEQYF
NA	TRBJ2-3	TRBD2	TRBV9	TGTGCCAGCAGCTTTAGACTAGCGGGGAGCACAGATACGCAGTATTTT	CASSFRLAGSTDTQYF
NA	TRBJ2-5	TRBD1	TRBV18	TGTGCCAGCTCCCCGGACAGGGGCCAAGAGACCCAGTACTTC	CASSPDRGQETQYF
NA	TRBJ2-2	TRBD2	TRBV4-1	TGCGCCAGCAGCCCCACTAGCGGGGGGGCCCCCGGGGAGCTGTTTTTT	CASSPTSGGAPGELFF
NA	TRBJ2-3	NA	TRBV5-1	TGCGCCAGCAGCGCACTAGGCACAGATACGCAGTATTTT	CASSALGTDTQYF
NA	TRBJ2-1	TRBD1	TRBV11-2	TGTGCCAGCAGCTTAGATGTGACAGGGTTTGAGGATGAGCAGTTCTTC	CASSLDVTGFEDEQFF
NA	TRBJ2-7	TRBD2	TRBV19	TGTGCCAGTAGTAGGGGCGGGGGGGCCTCTTCCTACGAGCAGTACTTC	CASSRGGGASSYEQYF
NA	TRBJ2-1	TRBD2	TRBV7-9	TGTGCCAGCAGCCCCGGTTGGCGGGAGGCGCCCTACAATGAGCAGTTCTTC	CASSPGWREAPYNEQFF
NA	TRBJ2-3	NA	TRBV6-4	TGTGCCAGCAGCGAAGGACTAAGCACAGATACGCAGTATTTT	CASSEGLSTDTQYF
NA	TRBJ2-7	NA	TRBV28	TGTGCCAGCCCTGGGGAGTCGGGCGAGCAGTACTTC	CASPGESGEQYF
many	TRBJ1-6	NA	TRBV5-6	TGTGCCAGCAGCTTGGGGGGGCCGTCCATCACCCTCCACTTT	CASSLGGPSITLHF
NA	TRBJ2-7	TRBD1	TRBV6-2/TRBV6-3	TGTGCCAGCAGTAGATACCGGGACAGCACCTACGAGCAGTACTTC	CASSRYRDSTYEQYF
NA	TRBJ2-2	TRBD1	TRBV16	TGTGCCAGCAGCATACAGGGGCCCGGGGAGCTGTTTTTT	CASSIQGPGELFF
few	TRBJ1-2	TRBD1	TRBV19	TGTGCCAGTGAAACAAGGACAGGGGATTATGGCTACACCTTC	CASETRTGDYGYTF
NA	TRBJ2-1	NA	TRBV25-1	TGTGCCAGCAGTGATACTCGACGGGACAATGAGCAGTTCTTC	CASSDTRRDNEQFF
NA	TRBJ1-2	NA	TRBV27	TGTGCCAGCAGTTTATCAGGGGTTGACTATGGCTACACCTTC	CASSLSGVDYGYTF
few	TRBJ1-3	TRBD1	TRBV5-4	TGTGCCAGCAGCCTCCCCACAGGGGGCGCGAAAGGAAACACCATATATTTT	CASSLPTGGAKGNTIYF